The 9 T cell receptor beta chains below all came from one sample that was sequenced in a study of beta chain features in type 1 diabetes. Every isolated RNA sample was fully reverse transcribed, so sequencing captured expressed TCRB transcripts. Sequencing used immunoSEQ multiplex PCR; TCRdb keeps in-frame clones, though not all of them. This sample yields a few hundred thousand clones, of which around 19% are seen a single time; approximately 0.046% belongs to the top ten. Material: naive CD4+ T cells from blood. Receptors originate from a woman younger than 30 in good health.

This clone occurred a few times. The genes are TRBV5-6 and TRBJ2-3; possibly TRBD1 for D (6 bases). Per the germline V gene, CDR1 is SGHDT and CDR2 is YYEEEE. The ends were cut back, 7 bases at V and 7 bases at J, with 13 bases in the middle. The CDR3 covers 12 residues. CDR3 amino acids: CASQGNIYTQYF. For the CDR3, the DNA is TGTGCCAGCCAGGGGAACATCTATACGCAGTATTTT.

The chain combines TRBV19 with TRBJ2-7; 13 bases match TRBD2. The germline gives CDR1 LNHDA, CDR2 SQIVND (reference sequence). The CDR3 is 15 residues long. The J segment lost 6 bases and the V segment lost 4 bases, leaving 6 bases of the junction unmatched. The CDR3 region has the DNA TGTGCCAGTAGTACGGGACTAGCGGGGAATCGCGAGCAGTACTTC. Its translation: CASSTGLAGNREQYF.

The CDR3 loop reads CASSYSTEQSGELFF. The CDR3, as DNA: TGTGCCAGCAGTTACTCGACCGAACAGTCCGGGGAGCTGTTTTTT. The chain is built from TRBV6-5 and TRBJ2-2; no firm D call. Per the germline V gene, CDR1 is MNHEY and CDR2 is SVGAGI. Trimming removed 0 bases from V and 6 bases from J, with 11 bases in between. This CDR3 spans 15 amino acids.

The chain couples TRBV15 to TRBJ1-1; D is unclear. The germline V and J ends were trimmed by 5 bases and 4 bases, with 14 bases remaining between them. The CDR3 length is 14 residues. Germline assignment: CDR1 LNHNV and CDR2 YYDKDF (reference sequence). CDR3 region: CATSRRTGGTEAFF. The CDR3 bases are TGTGCCACCAGCCGCAGGACTGGCGGCACTGAAGCTTTCTTT.

The chain uses TRBV7-2 and TRBJ1-1; possibly TRBD1 for D (5 bases). The CDR3 runs to 13 residues. The V end was cut by 5 bases, the J end by 6 bases, with 13 bases between. Germline values: CDR1 SGHTA, CDR2 FQGNSA. The CDR3 sequence: CASSPRRGPEAFF. Here the CDR3 DNA reads TGTGCCAGCAGCCCTAGGAGGGGCCCTGAAGCTTTCTTT.

V gene TRBV19 combines with J gene TRBJ2-5, with 8 bases lining up with TRBD2. CDR1 and CDR2 from the germline V gene are LNHDA and SQIVND (reference sequence). This CDR3 is 15 amino acids long. Trimming took 3 bases from V and 3 from J; bases not matched to a gene: 6. CDR3 in amino acids: CASSIGGAYKETQYF. The CDR3 DNA follows: TGTGCCAGTAGTATCGGGGGGGCTTATAAAGAGACCCAGTACTTC.

The V call is TRBV5-1, the J call TRBJ2-5; possibly TRBD1 for D (6 bases). This CDR3 has 15 residues. Germline V lookup: CDR1 SGHRS, CDR2 YFSETQ. V was cut by 1 base and J by 5 bases, with 15 bases left in between. CDR3 bases: TGCGCCAGCAGCTTGATGGACAGTAATGTGGAGACCCAGTACTTC. Translated: CASSLMDSNVETQYF.

As regards this clone: This sample includes further DNA sequences coding for the same CDR3. The chain is built from TRBV30 and TRBJ1-3, with D unresolved. Looked up from germline, CDR1 is GTSNPN and CDR2 is SVGIG (reference sequence). The V and J ends lost 0 bases and 4 bases respectively, with 4 bases between them. The CDR3 runs to 12 residues. CDR3 nucleotide sequence: TGTGCCTGGAGTGTTGAGGGAAACACCATATATTTT. This gives the protein CAWSVEGNTIYF. The full variable domain, rest sourced from reference TRBV30 and TRBJ1-3, is SQTIHQWPATLVQPVGSPLSLECTVEGTSNPNLYWYRQAAGRGLQLLFYSVGIGQISSEVPQNLSASRPQDRQFILSSKKLLLSDSGFYLCAWSVEGNTIYFGEGSWLTVV.

The genes are TRBV5-1 and TRBJ2-2; TRBD2 aligns across 10 bases. The CDR3 is made up of 17 amino acids. J lost 7 bases, V lost 0 bases, and 9 bases had no gene match. From germline, CDR1 is SGHRS and CDR2 YFSETQ. The CDR3 sequence is CASSLELGTSVYGELFF. CDR3 sequence (DNA): TGCGCCAGCAGCTTGGAGCTTGGGACTAGCGTGTACGGGGAGCTGTTTTTT.